The source of this T cell receptor beta chain is a study of early T cells in non-severe SARS-CoV-2 infection. Study in general: Unsorted whole-blood RNA was sequenced in bulk, leaving chains unpaired. Study-level findings and limits: There was a bias toward anti-spike CD8 responses in VDJdb matching, which missed private and CD4 specificities.

A few counts support this clonotype. Its cognate antigen is unknown. Individual cDNA molecules each received unique molecular identifiers attached to them. MiXCR, run by TCRdb on the 5' RACE reads, gives a single entry per CDR3 protein. The top ten hold over 3.5% of the sample, which has about 76,000 distinct CDR3 sequences, roughly 10% seen once. V was cut by 0 bases and J by 6 bases, with 15 bases left in between. Germline loops: CDR1 MNHEY, CDR2 SVGAGI. The CDR3 runs 15 residues. Sequencing used whole blood. This chain connects TRBV6-5 to TRBJ2-7; D not resolved. The origin of this receptor is an adult who was a healthcare worker with PCR-confirmed SARS-CoV-2 infection or an uninfected control (not recorded which). The CDR3 spells CASSYSGGAEFEQYF. The CDR3 DNA reads TGTGCCAGCAGTTACTCCGGTGGAGCCGAATTCGAGCAGTACTTC.